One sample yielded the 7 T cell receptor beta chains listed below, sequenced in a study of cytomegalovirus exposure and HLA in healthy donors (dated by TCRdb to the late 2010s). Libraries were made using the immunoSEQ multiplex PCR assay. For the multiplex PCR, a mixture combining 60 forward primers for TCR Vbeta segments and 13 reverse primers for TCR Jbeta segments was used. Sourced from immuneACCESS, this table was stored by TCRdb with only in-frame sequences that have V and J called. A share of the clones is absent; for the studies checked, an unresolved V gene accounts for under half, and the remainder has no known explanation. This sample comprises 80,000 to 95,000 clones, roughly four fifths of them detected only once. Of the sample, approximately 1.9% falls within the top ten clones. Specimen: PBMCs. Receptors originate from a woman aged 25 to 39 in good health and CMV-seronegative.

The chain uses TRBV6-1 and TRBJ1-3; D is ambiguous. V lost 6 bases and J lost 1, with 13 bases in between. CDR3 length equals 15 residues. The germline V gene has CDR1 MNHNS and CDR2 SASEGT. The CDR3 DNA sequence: TGTGCCAGCAGCAGCTCGCAGGATTCTGGAAACACCATATATTTT. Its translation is CASSSSQDSGNTIYF.

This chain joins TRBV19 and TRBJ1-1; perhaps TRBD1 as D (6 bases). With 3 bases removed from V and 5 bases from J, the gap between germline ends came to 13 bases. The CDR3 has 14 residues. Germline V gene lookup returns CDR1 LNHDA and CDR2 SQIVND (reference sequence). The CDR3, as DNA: TGTGCCAGTAGTATCTCAGGGGCACGAACTGAAGCTTTCTTT. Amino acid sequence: CASSISGARTEAFF.

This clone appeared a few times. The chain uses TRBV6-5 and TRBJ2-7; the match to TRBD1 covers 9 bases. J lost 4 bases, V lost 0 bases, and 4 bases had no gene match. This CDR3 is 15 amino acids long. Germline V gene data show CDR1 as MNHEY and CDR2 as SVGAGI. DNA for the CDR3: TGTGCCAGCAGTTACTCACAGGGGGCAGTTTACGAGCAGTACTTC. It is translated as CASSYSQGAVYEQYF.

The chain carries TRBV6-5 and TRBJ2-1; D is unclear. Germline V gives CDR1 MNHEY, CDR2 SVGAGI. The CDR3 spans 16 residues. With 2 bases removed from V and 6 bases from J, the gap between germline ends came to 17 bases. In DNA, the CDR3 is TGTGCCAGCAGTTACACCCCTGCCGTTGGCCGCAATGAGCAGTTCTTC. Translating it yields CASSYTPAVGRNEQFF.

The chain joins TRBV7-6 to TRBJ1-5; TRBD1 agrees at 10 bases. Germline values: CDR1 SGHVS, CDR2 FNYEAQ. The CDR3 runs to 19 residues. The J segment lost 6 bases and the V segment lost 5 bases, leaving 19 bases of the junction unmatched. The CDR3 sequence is CASSQLRCPGTGESQPQHF. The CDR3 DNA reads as TGTGCCAGCAGCCAACTTAGGTGCCCCGGGACAGGGGAAAGTCAGCCCCAGCATTTT.

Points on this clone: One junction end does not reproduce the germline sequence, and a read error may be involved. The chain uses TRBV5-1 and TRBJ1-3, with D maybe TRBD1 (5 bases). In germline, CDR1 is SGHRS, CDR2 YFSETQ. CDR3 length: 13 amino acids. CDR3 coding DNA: TGCGCCAGCAGCCAGGGTTCTGGAAACACCATATGTTTT. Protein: CASSQGSGNTICF.

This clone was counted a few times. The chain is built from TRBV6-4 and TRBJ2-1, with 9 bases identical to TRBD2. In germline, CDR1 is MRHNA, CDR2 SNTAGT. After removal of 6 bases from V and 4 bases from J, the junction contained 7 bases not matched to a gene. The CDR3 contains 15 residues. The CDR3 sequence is CASSPLAGSYNEQFF. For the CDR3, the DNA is TGTGCCAGCAGCCCACTAGCGGGTTCGTACAATGAGCAGTTCTTC.